These T cell receptor beta chains were read from a single sample in a study of cytomegalovirus exposure and HLA in healthy donors. The method was immunoSEQ multiplex PCR; TCRdb's version includes in-frame clones alone and lacks a portion of them. This table has fewer than 100,000 clones, around 8% appearing once. The sequenced material came from PBMCs. These receptors all come from a man between 50 and 59 years old in good health and CMV-seronegative. CDR3s include the opening cysteine and the closing phenylalanine or tryptophan. D genes are given only for firm matches. Clone sizes are given selectively: once, few, many, or a class where the clone is expanded.

J gene,V gene,D gene,clone size,CDR3 protein,CDR3 DNA
TRBJ2-5,TRBV2,TRBD1,few,CASSRDSQETQYF,TGTGCCAGCAGTCGGGACAGCCAAGAGACCCAGTACTTC
TRBJ1-6,TRBV2,NA,few,CASSFGTTSSPLHF,TGTGCCAGCAGTTTCGGGACAACTAGTTCACCCCTCCACTTT
TRBJ2-7,TRBV28,NA,few,CASSRNTGREQYF,TGTGCCAGCAGTCGAAACACAGGTCGCGAGCAGTACTTC
TRBJ1-2,TRBV5-4,NA,few,CASSSGGNYGYTF,TGTGCCAGCAGCTCCGGAGGGAACTATGGCTACACCTTC
TRBJ1-5,TRBV6-1,TRBD1,NA,CASSEDEGAGNQPQHF,TGTGCCAGCAGTGAGGACGAGGGGGCTGGCAATCAGCCCCAGCATTTT
TRBJ2-1,TRBV4-2,TRBD2,few,CASSQGQREGRDEQFF,TGTGCCAGCAGCCAGGGCCAGCGGGAGGGCCGGGATGAGCAGTTCTTC
TRBJ2-5,TRBV28,TRBD2,NA,CASKLSGGRRETQYF,TGTGCCAGCAAACTAAGCGGGGGGCGGCGCGAGACCCAGTACTTC
TRBJ2-3,TRBV2,TRBD2,few,CASRGGGLASTQYF,TGTGCCAGCCGGGGGGGCGGACTAGCCTCTACGCAGTATTTT
TRBJ1-1,TRBV5-4,TRBD1,NA,CASSRDRGHTEAFF,TGTGCCAGCAGCAGGGACAGGGGGCATACTGAAGCTTTCTTT
TRBJ2-3,TRBV28,TRBD2,few,CASSFSASRTSGRVDTQYF,TGTGCCAGCAGTTTCTCAGCTTCTCGGACTAGCGGGAGGGTAGATACGCAGTATTTT
TRBJ1-2,TRBV28,NA,few,CASSSPGEGDYGYTF,TGTGCCAGCAGTTCGCCGGGGGAAGGCGACTATGGCTACACCTTC
TRBJ1-5,TRBV21-1,NA,few,CASSKGAGNQPQHF,TGTGCCAGCAGCAAAGGTGCAGGCAATCAGCCCCAGCATTTT